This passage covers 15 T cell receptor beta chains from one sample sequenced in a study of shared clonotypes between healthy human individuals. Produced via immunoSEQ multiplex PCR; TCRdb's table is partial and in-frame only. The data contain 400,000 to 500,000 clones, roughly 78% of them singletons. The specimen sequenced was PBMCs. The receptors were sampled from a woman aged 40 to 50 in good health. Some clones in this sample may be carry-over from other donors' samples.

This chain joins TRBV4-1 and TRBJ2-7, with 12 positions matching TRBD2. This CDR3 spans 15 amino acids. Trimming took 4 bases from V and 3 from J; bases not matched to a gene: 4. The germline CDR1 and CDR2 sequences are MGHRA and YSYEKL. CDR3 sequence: CASSRPTSGSYEQYF. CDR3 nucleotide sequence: TGCGCCAGCAGCCGACCGACTAGCGGGAGCTACGAGCAGTACTTC.

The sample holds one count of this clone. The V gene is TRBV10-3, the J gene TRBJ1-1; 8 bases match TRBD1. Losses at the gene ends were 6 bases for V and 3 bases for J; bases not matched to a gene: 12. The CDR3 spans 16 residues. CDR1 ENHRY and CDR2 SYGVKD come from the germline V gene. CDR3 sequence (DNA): TGTGCCATCAGACCACGACAGGGGTCGGCTGACACTGAAGCTTTCTTT. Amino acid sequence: CAIRPRQGSADTEAFF.

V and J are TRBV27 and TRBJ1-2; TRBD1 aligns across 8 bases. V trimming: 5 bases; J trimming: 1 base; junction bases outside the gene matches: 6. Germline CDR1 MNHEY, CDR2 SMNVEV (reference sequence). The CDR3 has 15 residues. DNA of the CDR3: TGTGCCAGCAGTCTCTCGGGACAGGTTAACTATGGCTACACCTTC. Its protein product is CASSLSGQVNYGYTF.

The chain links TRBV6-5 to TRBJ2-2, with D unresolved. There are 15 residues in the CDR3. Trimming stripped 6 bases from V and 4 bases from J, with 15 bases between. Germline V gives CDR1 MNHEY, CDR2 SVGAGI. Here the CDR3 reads CASRHSKTSTGELFF. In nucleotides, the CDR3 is TGTGCCAGCAGACACAGCAAAACCTCCACCGGGGAGCTGTTTTTT.

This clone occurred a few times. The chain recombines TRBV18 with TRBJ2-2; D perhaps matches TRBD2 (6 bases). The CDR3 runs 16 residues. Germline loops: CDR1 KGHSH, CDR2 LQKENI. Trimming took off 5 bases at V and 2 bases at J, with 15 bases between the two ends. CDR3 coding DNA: TGTGCCAGCTCATCTCCGACGGGACTCAACACCGGGGAGCTGTTTTTT. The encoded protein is CASSSPTGLNTGELFF.

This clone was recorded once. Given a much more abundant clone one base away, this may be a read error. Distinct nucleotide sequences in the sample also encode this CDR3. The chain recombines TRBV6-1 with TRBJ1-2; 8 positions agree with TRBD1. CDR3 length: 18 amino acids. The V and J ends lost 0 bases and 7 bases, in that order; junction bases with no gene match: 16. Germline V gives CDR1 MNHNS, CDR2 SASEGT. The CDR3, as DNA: TGTGCCAGCAGTGAAGCCCTCAGAGCACTGTCAGGGGGCGTTGGCTACACCTTC. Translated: CASSEALRALSGGVGYTF.

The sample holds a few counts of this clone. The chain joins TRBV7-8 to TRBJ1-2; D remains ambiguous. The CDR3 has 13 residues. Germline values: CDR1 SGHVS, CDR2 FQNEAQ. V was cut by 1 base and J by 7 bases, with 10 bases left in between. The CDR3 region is CASSLVKDGGYTF. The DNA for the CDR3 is TGTGCCAGCAGCTTAGTGAAGGATGGTGGCTACACCTTC.

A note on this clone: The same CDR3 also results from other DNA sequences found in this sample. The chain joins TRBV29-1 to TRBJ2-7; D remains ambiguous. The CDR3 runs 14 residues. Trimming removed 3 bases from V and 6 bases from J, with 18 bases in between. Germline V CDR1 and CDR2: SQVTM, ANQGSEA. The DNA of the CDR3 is TGCAGCGTTGAGGTGGGCTACCTCGATCGCGAGCAGTACTTC. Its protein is CSVEVGYLDREQYF.

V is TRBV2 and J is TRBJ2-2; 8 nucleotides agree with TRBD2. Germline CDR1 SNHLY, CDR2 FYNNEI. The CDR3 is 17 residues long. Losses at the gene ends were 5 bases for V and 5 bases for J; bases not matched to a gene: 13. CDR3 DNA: TGTGCCAGCAGTCCGACTATCAGCGGGAGTGGAACCGGGGAGCTGTTTTTT. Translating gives CASSPTISGSGTGELFF.

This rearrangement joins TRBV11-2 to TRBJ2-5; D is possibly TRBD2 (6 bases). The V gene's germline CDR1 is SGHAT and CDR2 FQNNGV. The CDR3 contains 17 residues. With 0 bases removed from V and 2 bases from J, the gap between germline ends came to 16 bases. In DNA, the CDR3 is TGTGCCAGCAGCTTAGATCGGCGGGGAGCGCCTCAAGAGACCCAGTACTTC. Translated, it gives CASSLDRRGAPQETQYF.

Written as DNA, the CDR3 is TGTGCCAGCAGCTTAGGTACGGGGGCAGATACGCAGTATTTT. It translates to CASSLGTGADTQYF. The genes are TRBV11-2 and TRBJ2-3, with a tentative D call TRBD2 (6 bases). From germline, CDR1 is SGHAT and CDR2 FQNNGV. This CDR3 is built from 14 residues. The V and J ends lost 1 base and 4 bases respectively, with 9 bases between them.

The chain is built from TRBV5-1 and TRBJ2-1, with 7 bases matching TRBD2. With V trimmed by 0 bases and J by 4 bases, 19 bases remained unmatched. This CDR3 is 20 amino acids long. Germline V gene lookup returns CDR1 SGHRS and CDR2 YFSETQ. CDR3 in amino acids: CASSLVGTWTRVGEYNEQFF. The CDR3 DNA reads TGCGCCAGCAGCTTGGTAGGGACCTGGACTAGAGTAGGTGAGTACAATGAGCAGTTCTTC.

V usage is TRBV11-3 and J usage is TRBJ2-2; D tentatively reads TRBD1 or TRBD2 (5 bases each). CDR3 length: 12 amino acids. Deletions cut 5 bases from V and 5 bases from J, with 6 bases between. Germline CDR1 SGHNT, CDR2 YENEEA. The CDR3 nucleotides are TGTGCCAGCAGCGGGGGTACCGGGGAGCTGTTTTTT. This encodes CASSGGTGELFF.

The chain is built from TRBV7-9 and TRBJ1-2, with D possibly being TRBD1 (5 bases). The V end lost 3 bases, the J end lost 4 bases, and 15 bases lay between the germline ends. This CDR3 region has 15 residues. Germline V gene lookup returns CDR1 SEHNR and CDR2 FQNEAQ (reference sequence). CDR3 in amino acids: CASSLATALSYGYTF. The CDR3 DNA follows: TGTGCCAGCAGCTTGGCGACAGCCCTGAGCTATGGCTACACCTTC.

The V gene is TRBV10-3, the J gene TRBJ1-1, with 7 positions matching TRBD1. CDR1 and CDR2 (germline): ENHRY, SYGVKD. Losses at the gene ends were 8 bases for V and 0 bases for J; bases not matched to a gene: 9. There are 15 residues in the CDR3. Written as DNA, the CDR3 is TGTGCCATCCGGACAGGTGTTATGGTGAACACTGAAGCTTTCTTT. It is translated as CAIRTGVMVNTEAFF.